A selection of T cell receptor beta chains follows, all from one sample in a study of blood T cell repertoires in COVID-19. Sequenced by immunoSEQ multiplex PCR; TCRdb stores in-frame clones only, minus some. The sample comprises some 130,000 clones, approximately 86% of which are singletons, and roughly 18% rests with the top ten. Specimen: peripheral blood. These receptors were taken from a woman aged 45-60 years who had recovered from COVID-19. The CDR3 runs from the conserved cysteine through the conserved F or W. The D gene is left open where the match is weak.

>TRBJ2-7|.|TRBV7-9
CASSYYGQMGSYEQYF
TGTGCCAGCAGTTACTACGGACAGATGGGGTCCTACGAGCAGTACTTC
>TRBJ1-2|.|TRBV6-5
CASSSWADDPYGYTF
TGTGCCAGCAGTTCGTGGGCAGATGACCCCTATGGCTACACCTTC
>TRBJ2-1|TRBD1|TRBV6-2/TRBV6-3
CASSYEGGTTAEQFF
TGTGCCAGCAGTTACGAAGGGGGCACCACGGCCGAGCAGTTCTTC
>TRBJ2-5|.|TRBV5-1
CASSLEAWETQYF
TGCGCCAGCAGCTTGGAAGCGTGGGAGACCCAGTACTTC
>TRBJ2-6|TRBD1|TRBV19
CASGSVWDSSGANVLTF
TGTGCCAGTGGATCTGTTTGGGACAGCTCTGGGGCCAACGTCCTGACTTTC
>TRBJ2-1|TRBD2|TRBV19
CATRRDYFYNEQFF
TGTGCCACCCGTCGGGACTACTTTTACAATGAGCAGTTCTTC
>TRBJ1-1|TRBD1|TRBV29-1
CSTRQGNSEAFF
TGCAGCACCCGACAGGGGAATTCTGAAGCTTTCTTT
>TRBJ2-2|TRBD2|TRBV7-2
CASSPGRSGELFF
TGTGCCAGCAGCCCCGGGAGGTCCGGGGAGCTGTTTTTT
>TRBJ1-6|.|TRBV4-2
CASSQAGGLGNSPLHF
TGTGCCAGCAGCCAAGCGGGGGGGCTCGGTAATTCACCCCTCCACTTT
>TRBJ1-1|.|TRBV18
CASSPSIMNTEAFF
TGTGCCAGCTCACCCTCTATAATGAACACTGAAGCTTTCTTT
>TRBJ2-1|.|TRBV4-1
CASSLLATSSYNEQFF
TGCGCCAGCAGCCTTTTAGCGACGAGCTCCTACAATGAGCAGTTCTTC